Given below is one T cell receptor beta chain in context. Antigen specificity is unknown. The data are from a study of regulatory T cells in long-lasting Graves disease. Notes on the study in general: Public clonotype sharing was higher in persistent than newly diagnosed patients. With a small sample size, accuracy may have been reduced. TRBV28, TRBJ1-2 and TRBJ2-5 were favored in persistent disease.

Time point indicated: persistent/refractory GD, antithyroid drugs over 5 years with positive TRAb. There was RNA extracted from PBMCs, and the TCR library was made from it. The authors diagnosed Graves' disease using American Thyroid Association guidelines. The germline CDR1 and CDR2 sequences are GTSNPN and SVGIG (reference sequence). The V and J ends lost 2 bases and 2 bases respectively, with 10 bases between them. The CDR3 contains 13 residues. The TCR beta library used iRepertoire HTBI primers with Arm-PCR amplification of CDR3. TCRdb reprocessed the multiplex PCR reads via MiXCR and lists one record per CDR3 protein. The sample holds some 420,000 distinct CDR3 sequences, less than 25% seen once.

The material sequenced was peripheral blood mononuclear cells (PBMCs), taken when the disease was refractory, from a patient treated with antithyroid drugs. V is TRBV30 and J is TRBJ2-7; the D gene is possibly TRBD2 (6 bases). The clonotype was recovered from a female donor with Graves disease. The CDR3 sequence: CAWSLPSAYEQYF. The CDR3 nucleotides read TGTGCCTGGAGTCTACCTAGCGCCTACGAGCAGTACTTC.